The 18 T cell receptor beta chains below come from one sample, sequenced in a study of T-cell reconstitution after alpha-beta-depleted transplantation in children. During its preparation, the TCRbeta library received unique molecular identifiers. Via MiXCR, TCRdb re-called the PCR reads, giving one row per CDR3 protein. The sample has around 800,000 distinct CDR3 sequences; around 17% are singletons. The sequences come from PBMCs, mostly from graft donor cells, collected 360 days after TCRalphabeta/CD19-depleted stem cell transplant. These TCRs come from a male patient under 18 who had a stem cell transplant for acute lymphoblastic leukemia, so the T cells may come from the graft donor.

This clonotype was seen at least ten times. The chain combines TRBV2 with TRBJ1-6; D unresolved. CDR1 is SNHLY and CDR2 is FYNNEI in the germline V gene. CDR3 length: 11 amino acids. Trimming cost V 4 bases and J 10 bases, with 5 bases left between them. CDR3 nucleotide sequence: TGTGCCAGCAGTGTATCCTCACCCCTCCACTTT. Translated, it gives CASSVSSPLHF.

The chain couples TRBV5-8 to TRBJ2-7; 7 nucleotides agree with TRBD1. The germline V gene has CDR1 SGHTS and CDR2 YDEGEE. This CDR3 has 13 amino acids. The ends lost 2 bases at V and 5 bases at J; junction bases unmatched: 4. CDR3 nucleotides: TGTGCCAGCAGCTTTGACAGGGCGGACGAGCAGTACTTC. Amino acids: CASSFDRADEQYF.

A few counts support this clonotype. The CDR3 protein is CASSLQGSEAFF. The CDR3 DNA follows: TGTGCCAGCAGCTTACAGGGTAGTGAAGCTTTCTTT. This chain uses TRBV7-6 with TRBJ1-1; D is perhaps TRBD1 (5 bases). The CDR3 runs 12 residues. Germline V lookup: CDR1 SGHVS, CDR2 FNYEAQ. V shed 2 bases and J shed 7 bases, with 8 bases lying between them.

There are a few counts of this clonotype. V and J are TRBV5-1 and TRBJ2-3, with 10 nucleotides matching TRBD2. The CDR3 has 15 residues. Per germline, CDR1 SGHRS and CDR2 YFSETQ. The V gene end was trimmed by 6 bases and the J gene end by 2 bases; junction bases not matched to a gene: 6. CDR3 coding DNA: TGCGCCAGCATGTGGACTAGCGGTTCCACAGATACGCAGTATTTT. This codes for CASMWTSGSTDTQYF.

This clonotype appeared many times. V and J are TRBV29-1 and TRBJ2-2, with D perhaps TRBD2 (5 bases). The CDR3 runs to 13 residues. CDR1 and CDR2 from the germline V gene are SQVTM and ANQGSEA. Trimming left V 7 bases short and J 1 base short, with 10 bases between. The CDR3: CSAPTMNTGELFF. CDR3 coding DNA: TGCAGCGCCCCGACTATGAACACCGGGGAGCTGTTTTTT.

This clonotype was seen ten or more times. J is TRBJ1-1 and V is TRBV5-5, with a tentative D call TRBD1 (5 bases). The ends were cut back, 4 bases at V and 4 bases at J, with 14 bases in the middle. The CDR3 runs 14 residues. CDR1 and CDR2 from the germline V gene are SGHKS and YYEKEE (reference sequence). This chain's CDR3 is CASSPIRGSTEAFF. The CDR3 coding sequence is TGTGCCAGCAGCCCGATAAGGGGCAGCACTGAAGCTTTCTTT. Supplemented by reference TRBV5-5 and TRBJ1-1, the full variable domain reads DAGVTQSPTHLIKTRGQQVTLRCSPISGHKSVSWYQQVLGQGPQFIFQYYEKEERGRGNFPDRFSARQFPNYSSELNVNALLLGDSALYLCASSPIRGSTEAFFGQGTRLTVV.

This clonotype was seen only a few times. V and J are TRBV5-1 and TRBJ2-7; D gene uncertain. The length of the CDR3 is 15 residues. CDR1 is SGHRS and CDR2 is YFSETQ in the germline V gene. The ends were cut back, 4 bases at V and 7 bases at J, with 21 bases in the middle. This CDR3 is CASSQNFDFPGEQYF. CDR3 nucleotide sequence: TGCGCCAGCAGCCAAAACTTTGATTTCCCCGGAGAGCAGTACTTC.

V and J are TRBV7-9 and TRBJ1-5; the match to TRBD1 covers 7 bases. The CDR3 has 14 residues. Per germline, CDR1 SEHNR and CDR2 FQNEAQ (reference sequence). The trim removed 6 bases at V and 2 bases at J, leaving 4 bases unmatched. The CDR3 spells CASRDGQGNQPQHF. The CDR3 coding sequence is TGTGCCAGCAGGGACGGACAGGGCAATCAGCCCCAGCATTTT.

This chain uses TRBV4-1 with TRBJ2-7; D unclear. There are 15 residues in the CDR3. The V gene lost 1 base and the J gene lost 0 bases, with 10 bases spanning the gap. Germline lookup yields CDR1 MGHRA and CDR2 YSYEKL. The CDR3 DNA reads TGCGCCAGCAGCCAAGTAGCTGCAAACTCCTACGAGCAGTACTTC. Protein sequence: CASSQVAANSYEQYF.

The V and J genes are TRBV12-3 or TRBV12-4 and TRBJ1-5; D is undetermined. This CDR3 contains 17 residues. The V and J ends lost 9 bases and 9 bases respectively, with 30 bases between them. The CDR3 protein is CASSVYGREGSHRPQHF. CDR3 sequence (DNA): TGTGCCAGTTCAGTTTACGGAAGAGAGGGAAGTCATCGGCCCCAGCATTTT.

This clonotype came up many times. The J gene is TRBJ2-5, the V gene TRBV5-1; no firm D call. The CDR3 is 14 amino acids. The germline V and J ends were trimmed by 1 base and 1 base, with 8 bases remaining between them. Looked up from germline, CDR1 is SGHRS and CDR2 is YFSETQ. The CDR3 region is CASSLRSGQETQYF. CDR3 coding DNA: TGCGCCAGCAGCTTGAGGTCGGGCCAAGAGACCCAGTACTTC.

This clonotype was seen ten or more times. The chain uses TRBV29-1 and TRBJ2-2; 8 positions agree with TRBD2. Germline CDR1 is SQVTM and CDR2 is ANQGSEA. V shed 1 base, J shed 6 bases, and the junction held 10 bases outside the gene matches. The CDR3 sequence is 16 residues long. The CDR3 DNA sequence: TGCAGCGTTGAAGGGGGCCAGCGGGAGTGGGCCGGGGAGCTGTTTTTT. Its protein product is CSVEGGQREWAGELFF.

This chain links TRBV7-3 with TRBJ2-1, with D perhaps TRBD1 (6 bases). Germline values: CDR1 SGHTA, CDR2 FQGTGA. The germline V and J ends were trimmed by 3 bases and 13 bases, with 19 bases remaining between them. The CDR3 runs 14 residues. This CDR3 reads CASSFLVTGTNQFF. For the CDR3, the DNA is TGTGCCAGCAGCTTTCTGGTTACCGGGACAAATCAGTTCTTC.

This clonotype was seen a few times. The chain carries TRBV14 and TRBJ2-2, with D unresolved. V lost 4 bases and J lost 2, with 14 bases in between. Germline lookup yields CDR1 SGHDN and CDR2 FVKESK. CDR3 length: 16 amino acids. The CDR3 reads CASSLRSLINTGELFF. DNA for the CDR3: TGTGCCAGCAGCCTTCGCTCCTTAATAAACACCGGGGAGCTGTTTTTT.

This clonotype appeared a few times. The rearrangement joins TRBV29-1 to TRBJ2-3, with a tentative D call TRBD1 (5 bases). The CDR3 is 11 residues long. Germline V CDR1 and CDR2: SQVTM, ANQGSEA. V was cut by 2 bases and J by 7 bases, with 7 bases left in between. CDR3 sequence reads: CSVEKGYTQYF. The CDR3 region has the DNA TGCAGCGTTGAAAAGGGGTATACGCAGTATTTT.

The chain has TRBV5-1 and TRBJ2-1, with TRBD1 matching 8 bases. V dropped 3 bases and J dropped 5; count of bases not matched to a gene: 22. The CDR3 runs 20 residues. Germline values: CDR1 SGHRS, CDR2 YFSETQ. The CDR3 coding sequence is TGCGCCAGCAGCTGGGAAGACGACAGGGGACCATATAAGAATGACAATGAGCAGTTCTTC. Translated, it gives CASSWEDDRGPYKNDNEQFF.

This clonotype has a handful of counts. This chain links TRBV5-1 with TRBJ2-4; 7 nucleotides agree with TRBD1. V shed 0 bases and J 2 bases; nucleotides not matched to a gene: 8. CDR3 length equals 17 residues. CDR1 SGHRS and CDR2 YFSETQ come from the germline V gene. This CDR3 is CASSLEAGGLSKNIQYF. CDR3 bases: TGCGCCAGCAGCTTGGAGGCAGGGGGATTGTCCAAAAACATTCAGTACTTC.

The V and J genes are TRBV29-1 and TRBJ2-7, with D perhaps TRBD1 (6 bases). CDR1 is SQVTM, CDR2 ANQGSEA, per germline. There are 14 residues in the CDR3. Between the trimmed V and J ends, which lost 1 base and 3 bases, there was a span of 13 bases. CDR3: CSVEAPGHNYEQYF. The CDR3 DNA sequence: TGCAGCGTTGAAGCTCCGGGACATAACTACGAGCAGTACTTC.